This T cell receptor beta chain was sequenced for a study of blood T cells in healthy people across ages. The CDR3 extends over 14 amino acids. Unmatched junction bases numbered 9, after V lost 5 bases and J lost 6 bases. The germline gives CDR1 MGHDK, CDR2 SYGVNS. PBMCs numbering at least 7 million were isolated per sample. A sample-barcoded 5' primer and a J-beta primer mix were used in a second PCR of roughly 7 to 11 cycles. There were at least 3 million CDR3-containing paired-end reads obtained from each sample. From the 5' RACE reads, TCRdb called clonotypes with MiXCR, one entry per CDR3 protein. The sample contains about 640,000 distinct CDR3 sequences, about 53% of which appear only once.

The genes are TRBV25-1 and TRBJ1-2; 7 bases align to TRBD1. The sample taken for sequencing was blood. The sequence was obtained from a man in his 60s in good health. CDR3 in amino acids: CASSRSTGRNGYTF. The CDR3 DNA reads TGTGCCAGCAGTAGGTCGACAGGGAGGAATGGCTACACCTTC.